The 26 T cell receptor beta chains reported below all come from one sample, sequenced in a study of blood T cell repertoires in COVID-19 (TCRdb year 2020). The method was the immunoSEQ multiplex PCR assay. TCRdb retrieved this table from immuneACCESS and kept in-frame rearrangements only. Not all clones are present; in checked studies, unresolved V genes account for under half, and no reason is known for the remainder. The sample table contains roughly 190,000 clones; only one count was recorded for roughly 84% of them. Of the sample, around 15% is held by the ten largest clones. Sequenced input: peripheral blood. The receptor set was obtained from a woman between 70 and 85 years old with COVID-19, enrolled during active disease.

The V and J genes are TRBV21-1 and TRBJ2-3; the table's D call, TRBD1, has no DNA check behind it. TRBV21-1 is a pseudogene segment. The length of the CDR3 is 16 residues. CDR3 DNA: TGTGCCGGGCGGGACAGCGAGGAATTAAGCACAGATACGCAGTATTTT. Protein sequence: CAGRDSEELSTDTQYF.

The V call is TRBV7-2, the J call TRBJ2-2, with 7 bases matching TRBD1. There are 16 residues in the CDR3. Germline V CDR1 and CDR2: SGHTA, FQGNSA. The V gene end was trimmed by 0 bases and the J gene end by 7 bases; junction bases not matched to a gene: 8. CDR3 nucleotides: TGTGCCAGCAGCTTAGCGCTGGCAGGGGGAATCGGGGAGCTGTTTTTT. Translating gives CASSLALAGGIGELFF.

DNA for the CDR3: TGTGCCAGCAGCTTGGGGGTCACCGGGACTGGAAACACCATATATTTT. Protein sequence: CASSLGVTGTGNTIYF. This chain connects TRBV5-6 to TRBJ1-3; the D is unclear. This CDR3 is built from 16 residues. Trimming cost V 0 bases and J 2 bases, with 12 bases left between them. Germline V CDR1 and CDR2: SGHDT, YYEEEE.

As DNA, the CDR3 is TGCGCCAGCAGCTTGGAAGGGGGTCCCCTCCACTTT. This codes for CASSLEGGPLHF. The chain couples TRBV5-1 to TRBJ1-6; weak D call: TRBD1 (6 bases). The V end was cut by 0 bases, the J end by 13 bases, with 8 bases between. Germline CDR1 is SGHRS and CDR2 is YFSETQ. This CDR3 contains 12 residues.

CDR3 sequence reads: CASSQFGGRTEAFF. The CDR3 DNA reads TGTGCCAGCAGCCAATTCGGGGGGAGGACTGAAGCTTTCTTT. The chain couples TRBV3-1 (or the pseudogene TRBV3-2) to TRBJ1-1, with D possibly TRBD1 on 5 matching bases. Germline CDR1 is LGHDT and CDR2 is YNNKEL (reference sequence). The ends were cut back, 2 bases at V and 5 bases at J, with 12 bases in the middle. There are 14 residues in the CDR3.

About this clone itself: The sample carries other DNA sequences with the same CDR3. The chain couples TRBV18 to TRBJ1-1, with D unresolved. Trimming removed 4 bases at V and 0 bases at J, with 6 bases between. The CDR3 has 13 amino acids. The V gene's germline CDR1 is KGHSH and CDR2 LQKENI. The CDR3, as DNA: TGTGCCAGCTCACTTACGGTGAACACTGAAGCTTTCTTT. The encoded protein is CASSLTVNTEAFF.

This chain connects TRBV2 to TRBJ1-1, with D perhaps TRBD1 (6 bases). The V and J ends lost 4 bases and 4 bases respectively, with 10 bases between them. CDR3 length: 13 residues. CDR1 and CDR2 from the germline V gene are SNHLY and FYNNEI. The CDR3: CASSVGRGTEAFF. In nucleotides, the CDR3 is TGTGCCAGCAGTGTGGGCAGGGGCACTGAAGCTTTCTTT.

This rearrangement joins TRBV5-5 to TRBJ2-7; TRBD2 matches at 14 bases. The CDR3 has 14 residues. Trimming removed 3 bases from V and 4 bases from J; junction bases left unmatched: 0. Germline CDR1 SGHKS, CDR2 YYEKEE (reference sequence). CDR3 protein: CASSWTSGRYEQYF. The CDR3 DNA follows: TGTGCCAGCAGCTGGACTAGCGGGAGGTACGAGCAGTACTTC.

This clone was counted only a few times. The chain has TRBV19 and TRBJ2-5; D is unclear. Germline V CDR1 and CDR2: LNHDA, SQIVND (reference sequence). The CDR3 is made up of 15 amino acids. Trimming stripped 10 bases from V and 1 base from J, with 19 bases between. The CDR3 bases are TGTGCCACCCTGGCCGGAAAAGGCGGCCAAGAGACCCAGTACTTC. Translation gives CATLAGKGGQETQYF.

J is TRBJ2-7 and V is TRBV28; 7 bases align to TRBD1. The ends lost 4 bases at V and 2 bases at J; junction bases unmatched: 5. The CDR3 covers 14 residues. Per the germline V gene, CDR1 is MDHEN and CDR2 is SYDVKM. The CDR3 nucleotides read TGTGCCAGCAGTTCGGGACAGAAACCCTACGAGCAGTACTTC. It specifies CASSSGQKPYEQYF. Complete variable domain (other parts from reference TRBV28 and TRBJ2-7): DVKVTQSSRYLVKRTGEKVFLECVQDMDHENMFWYRQDPGLGLRLIYFSYDVKMKEKGDIPEGYSVSREKKERFSLILESASTNQTSMYLCASSSGQKPYEQYFGPGTRLTVT.

The chain carries TRBV6-5 and TRBJ2-2; 8 bases map to TRBD2. This CDR3 spans 15 amino acids. The germline CDR1 and CDR2 sequences are MNHEY and SVGAGI. Germline trimming cut 6 bases from V and 6 bases from J; bases unmatched to any gene: 9. In DNA, the CDR3 is TGTGCCAGCAGCCCCTCGGGGGGGGGCCCCGGGGAGCTGTTTTTT. This translates into CASSPSGGGPGELFF.

The J gene is TRBJ1-3, the V gene TRBV30, with D uncertain. Trimming left V 5 bases short and J 0 bases short, with 8 bases between. Germline V lookup: CDR1 GTSNPN, CDR2 SVGIG (reference sequence). The length of the CDR3 is 13 residues. The CDR3 nucleotides read TGTGCCTGGGAGTGGGCCTCTGGAAACACCATATATTTT. Protein product: CAWEWASGNTIYF.

J is TRBJ2-6 and V is TRBV5-1; 7 positions agree with TRBD1. The CDR3 is made up of 16 amino acids. Trimming cost V 6 bases and J 0 bases; bases outside gene matches: 6. Germline V lookup: CDR1 SGHRS, CDR2 YFSETQ. DNA of the CDR3: TGCGCCAGCAAGACAGGGATCGGCTCTGGGGCCAACGTCCTGACTTTC. Protein sequence: CASKTGIGSGANVLTF.

A few counts support this clone. J is TRBJ1-2 and V is TRBV14; D is perhaps TRBD1 (5 bases). Germline CDR1 and CDR2: SGHDN and FVKESK. Trimming took 0 bases from V and 7 from J, leaving 15 bases between them. The CDR3 has 15 amino acids. CDR3 in amino acids: CASSQDPTEPTGYTF. CDR3 DNA sequence: TGTGCCAGCAGCCAAGATCCGACAGAGCCTACTGGCTACACCTTC.

This chain links TRBV6-5 with TRBJ1-1; unclear D gene. Trimming removed 5 bases from V and 2 bases from J, with 12 bases in between. The V gene's germline CDR1 is MNHEY and CDR2 SVGAGI. The CDR3 sequence is 14 residues long. The CDR3 protein is CASSQRAGNTEAFF. CDR3 coding DNA: TGTGCCAGCAGTCAACGGGCGGGAAACACTGAAGCTTTCTTT.

The chain carries TRBV28 and TRBJ2-4; D might be TRBD2 (5 bases). This CDR3 region has 11 residues. The germline gives CDR1 MDHEN, CDR2 SYDVKM. Trimming pared 3 bases from V and 13 bases from J, leaving 10 bases between. CDR3 nucleotides: TGTGCCAGCAGTTTTGCGGGTAACCAGTACTTC. Encoded protein: CASSFAGNQYF.

CDR3 amino acids: CASSVGDSSYEQYF. The CDR3 DNA is TGTGCCAGCAGCGTAGGGGACAGCTCCTACGAGCAGTACTTC. The chain employs TRBV9 and TRBJ2-7, with 7 positions matching TRBD1. This CDR3 has 14 amino acids. Germline-derived CDR1 and CDR2 are SGDLS and YYNGEE. J lost 0 bases, V lost 0 bases, and 0 bases had no gene match.

The rearrangement links TRBV27 to TRBJ2-5; D is perhaps TRBD2 (6 bases). Trimming took 3 bases from V and 5 from J, leaving 7 bases between them. Germline CDR1 reads MNHEY; CDR2 reads SMNVEV (reference sequence). This CDR3 is built from 12 residues. CDR3 nucleotides: TGTGCCAGCAGTTTCGGAGGGGAGACCCAGTACTTC. It specifies CASSFGGETQYF.

The CDR3 is CAWGTGGPLGNTIYF. As DNA, the CDR3 is TGTGCCTGGGGTACCGGGGGGCCGCTTGGAAACACCATATATTTT. The chain carries TRBV30 and TRBJ1-3, with D possibly matching TRBD1 (6 bases). Trimming removed 5 bases at V and 3 bases at J, with 17 bases between. This CDR3 spans 15 amino acids. Germline CDR1 and CDR2: GTSNPN and SVGIG (reference sequence).

This clone was counted only a few times. The V gene is TRBV6-4, the J gene TRBJ2-1; TRBD2 aligns across 7 bases. J lost 11 bases, V lost 0 bases, and 7 bases had no gene match. Germline assignment: CDR1 MRHNA and CDR2 SNTAGT. This CDR3 spans 14 amino acids. The CDR3: CASSDSAGTKKQFF. The CDR3 DNA is TGTGCCAGCAGTGACTCGGCTGGGACTAAAAAGCAGTTCTTC.

The V call is TRBV28, the J call TRBJ2-7; TRBD2 agrees at 12 bases. With 6 bases clipped from V and 5 bases from J, the junction kept 11 bases outside the gene matches. The V gene's germline CDR1 is MDHEN and CDR2 SYDVKM. The CDR3 sequence is 16 residues long. The CDR3 coding sequence is TGTGCCAGCAGGCGACTAGCGGGAGACTCGAGACACGAGCAGTACTTC. Translated, it gives CASRRLAGDSRHEQYF.

This clone has a single count. The gene calls are TRBV2 and TRBJ1-4; D remains unclear. This CDR3 has 15 amino acids. CDR1 and CDR2 (germline): SNHLY, FYNNEI. V dropped 6 bases and J dropped 7 bases, with 18 bases sitting between them. The CDR3 spells CASRRVGGGGEKLFF. CDR3 DNA sequence: TGTGCCAGCAGAAGGGTTGGAGGAGGAGGTGAAAAACTGTTTTTT.

The chain joins TRBV29-1 to TRBJ1-1, with D hard to call. Germline lookup yields CDR1 SQVTM and CDR2 ANQGSEA. The CDR3 totals 14 residues. Trimming took off 7 bases at V and 1 base at J, with 16 bases between the two ends. The CDR3 nucleotides read TGCAGCGCCCGGGTCAGACGGGAGAACACTGAAGCTTTCTTT. Protein: CSARVRRENTEAFF.

The V and J genes are TRBV5-1 and TRBJ2-5; perhaps TRBD2 as D (6 bases). The V gene's germline CDR1 is SGHRS and CDR2 YFSETQ. The CDR3 contains 14 residues. V was shortened by 2 bases and J by 5 bases, with 13 bases between the two germline ends. CDR3 amino acids: CASSFRGMSETQYF. CDR3 DNA: TGCGCCAGCAGCTTTCGGGGGATGAGTGAGACCCAGTACTTC.

This chain joins TRBV19 and TRBJ2-7; TRBD1 matches at 10 bases. The V and J ends lost 4 bases and 3 bases, in that order; junction bases with no gene match: 6. This CDR3 is built from 15 residues. Per the germline V gene, CDR1 is LNHDA and CDR2 is SQIVND (reference sequence). CDR3 residues: CASSTGQGSSYEQYF. The CDR3 region has the DNA TGTGCCAGTAGTACGGGACAGGGGTCAAGCTACGAGCAGTACTTC.

The genes are TRBV7-8 and TRBJ2-5; D uncertain. V was clipped by 1 base and J by 2 bases, with 5 bases between them. This CDR3 is built from 13 residues. Per the germline V gene, CDR1 is SGHVS and CDR2 is FQNEAQ. The CDR3 loop reads CASSLVYQETQYF. In nucleotides, the CDR3 is TGTGCCAGCAGCTTAGTTTATCAAGAGACCCAGTACTTC.